The clone carrying this T cell receptor beta chain was recorded a few times. What it binds is not known. This sample was included in a study of early T cells in non-severe SARS-CoV-2 infection. Study information: Sequencing was performed on bulk RNA from unsorted whole blood, leaving chains unpaired.

Unique molecular identifiers were attached to individual cDNA molecules. TCRdb reanalysed the 5' RACE reads using MiXCR and keeps one entry per CDR3 protein. The sample has roughly 57,000 distinct CDR3 sequences; roughly 12% are singletons. Study-wide findings and caveats: Lookups in VDJdb leaned toward anti-spike CD8 responses and missed private and CD4 specificities.

Germline CDR1 and CDR2: SGHRS and YFSETQ. The length of the CDR3 is 14 residues. V shed 3 bases, J shed 4 bases, and the junction held 4 bases outside the gene matches. This clonotype was sampled from an adult who was a healthcare worker with PCR-confirmed SARS-CoV-2 infection or an uninfected control (not recorded which). The V gene is TRBV5-1, the J gene TRBJ2-7, with TRBD2 matching 10 bases. Sequencing was performed on whole blood, taken at baseline. CDR3 residues: CASSSRTSGYEQYF. Here the CDR3 DNA reads TGCGCCAGCAGCTCACGGACTAGCGGTTACGAGCAGTACTTC.